This TCR beta chain was sequenced during a study of blood T cell repertoires in COVID-19. The trim removed 4 bases at V and 2 bases at J, leaving 4 bases unmatched. CDR3 length equals 14 residues. Germline assignment: CDR1 MNHEY and CDR2 SMNVEV (reference sequence). Generated by immunoSEQ multiplex PCR, the TCRdb table keeps only in-frame clones and is missing some. This table holds 150,000 to 200,000 clones, 80% to 90% found once. This receptor was taken from a woman aged 18 to 35 who had recovered from COVID-19. The chain employs TRBV27 and TRBJ1-2, with 7 bases matching TRBD1. Sequenced material: peripheral blood. In DNA form, the CDR3 reads TGTGCCAGCAGTTGGACAGGAAGCAACTATGGCTACACCTTC. This encodes CASSWTGSNYGYTF.